The T cell receptor (beta chain) under discussion was sequenced for a study of T cells in Graves' hyperthyroidism and ophthalmopathy (dated by TCRdb to 2018 to 2020). Study-level background: Peripheral blood samples were taken at initial diagnosis, before any treatment was given. The 75 to 100 discovery patients were randomly divided into training and test sets at a 7:3 ratio. An independent validation cohort of around 19 hyperthyroidism patients and some 15 patients who later progressed to ophthalmopathy tested prospective prediction of ophthalmopathy. The study also compared thyroid tissue and blood T-cell repertoires from more than 5 Graves' hyperthyroidism patients. A discovery cohort of fewer than 110 patients, 43 with Graves' ophthalmopathy and 55 to 65 with stable Graves' hyperthyroidism, was used to find distinguishing TCR V-J signatures. Following sampling, methimazole starting at 30 mg daily was given to hyperthyroidism patients, and high-dose intravenous methylprednisolone was given to ophthalmopathy patients. According to the paper, TCR Vbeta CDR3 sequencing was carried out on around 140 peripheral blood samples, which came from fewer than 50 ophthalmopathy, about 75 hyperthyroidism and roughly 17 progressor patients. Broad study findings and their caveats: A model built on a 13 V-J signature distinguished ophthalmopathy from stable hyperthyroidism, reaching 87.88% sensitivity and around 81% specificity in cross-validation and 80%/75% in testing. No statistical method was used to fix the sample size in advance, and group allocation was not hidden from the investigators. In validation, progression to ophthalmopathy was predicted by the model with around 71% sensitivity and 72.22% specificity, a median of around 6.5 months before onset. Blood samples also contained most of the expanded thyroid clonotypes (frequency above 0.001), which suggests that blood repertoires may reflect thyroid immune responses.

This clonotype has a count of ten or more. This clone's antigen is unknown. Per-nucleotide qualities are absent, and no much larger clonotype sits a single base away. The CDR3 spans 14 residues, from the cysteine through the phenylalanine. Only the CDR3 part of the read is kept: 42 bases, read in frame from the first base. Via the germline V gene, CDR1 is MGHRA and CDR2 YSYEKL. V was cut back by 0 bases and J by 7 bases, leaving a gap of 13 bases between them. Hyperthyroidism patients were aged 18 to 65 years and newly diagnosed, with disease duration of less than 2 months. Exclusion was applied to patients with uncontrolled infections, other autoimmune diseases, pregnancy or lactation. Diagnoses were established on the basis of clinical symptoms, serum thyroxine and TRAb, thyroid ultrasound, and orbital computed tomography. For progressor patients, blood was drawn at the first diagnosis of hyperthyroidism, before any ophthalmopathy symptoms had appeared. PBMCs were isolated from 10 ml of fresh peripheral blood by Ficoll-Paque density gradient centrifugation. Progressor patients were first diagnosed with Graves' hyperthyroidism and then developed ophthalmopathy during follow-up. Total RNA was extracted using Trizol reagent, and RNA quality was assessed on an Agilent 2100 Bioanalyzer.

The TCR beta CDR3 regions were amplified from RNA transcripts. The TCR CDR3 was subjected to a first round of RT-PCR using the HTBI primer set and the Qiagen OneStep RT-PCR kit. Libraries were constructed in a second round of multiplex PCR, after which size selection and purification were carried out. The libraries were sequenced on an Illumina HiSeq2000 using paired-end 100 bp reads. As for the original processing: Raw data were processed with SOAPnuke, discarding reads with adapters, uncalled bases, mean Phred below 15, or no exact constant-primer or identifier match. COPE v1.2.5 was used to merge high-quality paired reads, and clonotypes were defined as unique nucleotide sequences. MiTCR v1.1 was used to align the clonotypes against IMGT TRBV, TRBD and TRBJ reference segments. The analysis was restricted to V-J combinations with a frequency above 0.0001, which together covered 99.2% of the repertoires. The TCS score was defined as the ratio of F50 (clonal expansion) to E x V (chaos), calculated using BLOSUM62-based TCRdist between CDR3 peptides within each V-J. Welch's t-statistics and random forest reduced around 520 V-J features to 13, which were used in a naive Bayes classifier (R e1071). The raw public reads went through TCRdb reprocessing: fastp at Q25, MiXCR clone calling, in-frame beta chains kept. Rows matching on CDR3 protein sequence are summarized as one entry with the most common DNA and genes. The V and J calls and clone size are TCRdb's, not the authors'. Counted in this sample were a few hundred thousand distinct CDR3 sequences; about a sixth of them appeared once. The biggest ten clones account for 28% of the sample.

The V and J segments used are TRBV4-1 and TRBJ2-7, with the D segment identity uncertain. Source material: blood. The sequence came from a woman under 30 with Graves' hyperthyroidism that later progressed to Graves' ophthalmopathy. The nucleotide sequence is given as TGCGCCAGCAGCCAAGACCCATTTGCCGGTGAGCAGTACTTC. The resulting protein is CASSQDPFAGEQYF.